The 5 T cell receptor beta chains below were found in one sample sequenced in a study of blood T cell repertoires in COVID-19. Assay: immunoSEQ multiplex PCR; the TCRdb copy retains only in-frame clones and omits some. The sample yields 470,000 or so clones, about 85% seen once. Material: PBMCs or T cells enriched from blood (not recorded which). These receptors were obtained from a woman aged 18-29 years with acute COVID-19.

The V gene is TRBV18, the J gene TRBJ1-5, with D unresolved. This CDR3 has 15 amino acids. Germline values: CDR1 KGHSH, CDR2 LQKENI. Trimming left V 2 bases short and J 5 bases short, with 13 bases between. CDR3 region: CASSPGRELDQPQHF. CDR3 sequence (DNA): TGTGCCAGCTCACCAGGGAGGGAATTGGATCAGCCCCAGCATTTT.

The gene calls are TRBV11-2 and TRBJ2-7, with D possibly being TRBD2 (5 bases). The length of the CDR3 is 13 residues. Germline V gene data show CDR1 as SGHAT and CDR2 as FQNNGV. Trimming pared 0 bases from V and 8 bases from J, leaving 11 bases between. Written as DNA, the CDR3 is TGTGCCAGCAGCTTAGATACCGCTAGCAAGCAGTACTTC. Translated: CASSLDTASKQYF.

The rearrangement joins TRBV18 to TRBJ2-1; TRBD2 agrees at 11 bases. The CDR3 extends over 15 amino acids. Trimming cost V 4 bases and J 8 bases; bases outside gene matches: 7. Germline CDR1 KGHSH, CDR2 LQKENI. The CDR3, as DNA: TGTGCCAGCTCACAAGTAGCGGGAGGGCCATATGAGCAGTTCTTC. Translating it yields CASSQVAGGPYEQFF.

The chain has TRBV12-3 or TRBV12-4 and TRBJ2-1; D is perhaps TRBD2 (6 bases). CDR3 length equals 12 residues. Trimming stripped 7 bases from V and 10 bases from J, with 14 bases between. Here the CDR3 DNA reads TGTGCCAGCAATCCCCGCGGGGACGAGCAGTTCTTC. It yields the protein CASNPRGDEQFF.

The gene calls are TRBV5-6 and TRBJ2-7; TRBD2 is a possible D gene (6 bases). V was clipped by 2 bases and J by 0 bases, with 12 bases between them. The CDR3 runs to 15 residues. Germline CDR1 is SGHDT and CDR2 is YYEEEE. CDR3 sequence reads: CASSLGSTSSYEQYF. CDR3 coding DNA: TGTGCCAGCAGCTTAGGGTCGACTAGCTCCTACGAGCAGTACTTC.